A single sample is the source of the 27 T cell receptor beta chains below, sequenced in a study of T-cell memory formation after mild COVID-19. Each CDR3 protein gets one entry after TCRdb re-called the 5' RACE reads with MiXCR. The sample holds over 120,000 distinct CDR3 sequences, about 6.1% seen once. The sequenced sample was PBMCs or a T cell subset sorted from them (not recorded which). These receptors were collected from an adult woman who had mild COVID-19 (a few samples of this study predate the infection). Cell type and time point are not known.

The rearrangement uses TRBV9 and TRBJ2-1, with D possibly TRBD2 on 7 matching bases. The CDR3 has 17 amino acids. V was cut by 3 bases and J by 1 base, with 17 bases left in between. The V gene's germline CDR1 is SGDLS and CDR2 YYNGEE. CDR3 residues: CASSASHREGSYNEQFF. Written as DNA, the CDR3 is TGTGCCAGCAGCGCCTCACACAGGGAGGGGTCCTACAATGAGCAGTTCTTC.

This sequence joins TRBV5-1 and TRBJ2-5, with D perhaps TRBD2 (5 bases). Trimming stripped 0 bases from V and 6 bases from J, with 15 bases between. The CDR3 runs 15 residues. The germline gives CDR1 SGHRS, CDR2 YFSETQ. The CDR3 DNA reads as TGCGCCAGCAGCTTGGTAGCGCGCGCCGGCCAGACCCAGTACTTC. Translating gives CASSLVARAGQTQYF.

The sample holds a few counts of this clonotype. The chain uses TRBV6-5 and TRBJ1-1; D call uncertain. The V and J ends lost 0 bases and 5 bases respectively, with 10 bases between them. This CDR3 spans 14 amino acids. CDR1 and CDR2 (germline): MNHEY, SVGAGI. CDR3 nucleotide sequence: TGTGCCAGCAGTTACTCGACGGCAGGAACTGAAGCTTTCTTT. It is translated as CASSYSTAGTEAFF.

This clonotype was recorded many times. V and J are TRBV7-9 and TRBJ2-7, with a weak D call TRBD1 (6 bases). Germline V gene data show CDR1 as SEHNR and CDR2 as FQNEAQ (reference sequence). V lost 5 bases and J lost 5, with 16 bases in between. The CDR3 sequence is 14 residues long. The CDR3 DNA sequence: TGTGCCAGCAGCACCTTTACAGGGTACCACGAGCAGTACTTC. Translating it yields CASSTFTGYHEQYF.

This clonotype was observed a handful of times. The CDR3 is CASSLLGGRLFF. The DNA of the CDR3 is TGTGCCAGCAGCTTACTGGGGGGACGTCTTTTCTTC. This rearrangement joins TRBV13 to TRBJ2-1; weak D call: TRBD2 (6 bases). The CDR3 has 12 residues. V dropped 2 bases and J dropped 16 bases, with 15 bases sitting between them. CDR1 and CDR2 (germline): PRHDT, FYEKMQ (reference sequence).

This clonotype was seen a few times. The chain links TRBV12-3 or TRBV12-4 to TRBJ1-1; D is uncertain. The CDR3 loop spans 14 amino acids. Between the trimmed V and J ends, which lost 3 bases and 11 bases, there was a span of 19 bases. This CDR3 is CASSLISGEVEAFF. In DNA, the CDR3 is TGTGCCAGCAGTTTGATTTCTGGGGAGGTAGAGGCTTTCTTT.

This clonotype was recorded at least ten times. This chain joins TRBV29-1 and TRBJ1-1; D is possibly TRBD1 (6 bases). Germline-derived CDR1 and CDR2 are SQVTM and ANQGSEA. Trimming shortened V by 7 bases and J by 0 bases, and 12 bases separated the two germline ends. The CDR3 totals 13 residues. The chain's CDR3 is CSALDSLNTEAFF. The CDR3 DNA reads TGCAGCGCCCTGGACAGTCTGAACACTGAAGCTTTCTTT.

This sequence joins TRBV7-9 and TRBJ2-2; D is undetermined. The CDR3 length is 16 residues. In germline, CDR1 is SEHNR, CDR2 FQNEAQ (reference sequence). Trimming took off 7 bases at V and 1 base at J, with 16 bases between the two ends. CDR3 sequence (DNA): TGTGCCAGCAACCTAGGCTTTCAGATGAACACCGGGGAGCTGTTTTTT. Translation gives CASNLGFQMNTGELFF.

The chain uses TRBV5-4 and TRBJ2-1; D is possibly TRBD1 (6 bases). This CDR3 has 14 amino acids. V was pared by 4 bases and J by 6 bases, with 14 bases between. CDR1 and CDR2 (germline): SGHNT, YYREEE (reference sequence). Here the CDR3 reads CASSRADSVNEQFF. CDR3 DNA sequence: TGTGCCAGCAGCCGGGCGGACAGTGTCAATGAGCAGTTCTTC. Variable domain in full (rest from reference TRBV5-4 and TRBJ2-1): ETGVTQSPTHLIKTRGQQVTLRCSSQSGHNTVSWYQQALGQGPQFIFQYYREEENGRGNFPPRFSGLQFPNYSSELNVNALELDDSALYLCASSRADSVNEQFFGPGTRLTVL.

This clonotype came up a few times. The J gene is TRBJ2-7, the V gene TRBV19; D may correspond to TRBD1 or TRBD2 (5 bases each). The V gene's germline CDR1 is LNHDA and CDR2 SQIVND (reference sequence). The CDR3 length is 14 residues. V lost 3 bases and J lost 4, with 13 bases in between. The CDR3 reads CASSIGTKLYEQYF. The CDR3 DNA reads TGTGCCAGTAGTATTGGGACGAAGCTATACGAGCAGTACTTC.

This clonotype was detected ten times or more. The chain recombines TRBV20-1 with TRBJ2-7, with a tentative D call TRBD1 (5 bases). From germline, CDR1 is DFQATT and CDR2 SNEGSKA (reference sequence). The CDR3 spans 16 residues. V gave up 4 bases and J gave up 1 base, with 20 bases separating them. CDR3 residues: CSAKVIPGPGSYEQYF. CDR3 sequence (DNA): TGCAGTGCTAAAGTCATCCCGGGCCCAGGGTCCTACGAGCAGTACTTC.

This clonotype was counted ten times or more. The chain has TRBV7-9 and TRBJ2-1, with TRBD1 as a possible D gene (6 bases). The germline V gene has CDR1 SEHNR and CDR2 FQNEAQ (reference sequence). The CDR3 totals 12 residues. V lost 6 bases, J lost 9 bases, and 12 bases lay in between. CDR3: CASRLQGTEQFF. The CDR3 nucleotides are TGTGCCAGCAGGTTACAGGGTACTGAGCAGTTCTTC. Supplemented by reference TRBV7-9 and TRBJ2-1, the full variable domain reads DTGVSQNPRHKITKRGQNVTFRCDPISEHNRLYWYRQTLGQGPEFLTYFQNEAQLEKSRLLSDRFSAERPKGSFSTLEIQRTEQGDSAMYLCASRLQGTEQFFGPGTRLTVL.

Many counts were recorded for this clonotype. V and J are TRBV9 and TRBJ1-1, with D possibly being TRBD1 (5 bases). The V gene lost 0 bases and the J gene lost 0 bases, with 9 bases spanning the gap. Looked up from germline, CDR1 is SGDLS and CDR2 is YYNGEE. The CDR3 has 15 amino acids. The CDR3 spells CASSVDGALNTEAFF. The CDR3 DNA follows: TGTGCCAGCAGCGTAGACGGGGCCTTGAACACTGAAGCTTTCTTT. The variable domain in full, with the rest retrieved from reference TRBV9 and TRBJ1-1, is DSGVTQTPKHLITATGQRVTLRCSPRSGDLSVYWYQQSLDQGLQFLIQYYNGEERAKGNILERFSAQQFPDLHSELNLSSLELGDSALYFCASSVDGALNTEAFFGQGTRLTVV.

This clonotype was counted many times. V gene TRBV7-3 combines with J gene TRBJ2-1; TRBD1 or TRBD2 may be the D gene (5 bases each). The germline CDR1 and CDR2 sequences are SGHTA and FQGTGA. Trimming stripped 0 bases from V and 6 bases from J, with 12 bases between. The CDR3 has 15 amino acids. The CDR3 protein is CASSLTGDLINEQFF. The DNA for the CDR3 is TGTGCCAGCAGCTTAACCGGGGACCTCATCAATGAGCAGTTCTTC.

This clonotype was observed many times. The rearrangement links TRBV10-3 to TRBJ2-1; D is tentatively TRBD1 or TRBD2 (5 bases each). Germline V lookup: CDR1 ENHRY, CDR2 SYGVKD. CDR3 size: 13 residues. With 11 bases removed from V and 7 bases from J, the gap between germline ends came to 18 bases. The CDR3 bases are TGTGCCTCCTGGGACCCGGGTGAAAATGAGCAGTTCTTC. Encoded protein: CASWDPGENEQFF.

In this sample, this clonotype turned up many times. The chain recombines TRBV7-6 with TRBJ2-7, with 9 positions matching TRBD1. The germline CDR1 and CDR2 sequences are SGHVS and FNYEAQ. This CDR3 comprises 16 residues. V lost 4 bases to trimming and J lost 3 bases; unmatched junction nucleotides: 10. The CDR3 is CASSSYRDRDHYEQYF. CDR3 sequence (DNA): TGTGCCAGCAGCTCCTACAGGGACAGGGACCACTACGAGCAGTACTTC.

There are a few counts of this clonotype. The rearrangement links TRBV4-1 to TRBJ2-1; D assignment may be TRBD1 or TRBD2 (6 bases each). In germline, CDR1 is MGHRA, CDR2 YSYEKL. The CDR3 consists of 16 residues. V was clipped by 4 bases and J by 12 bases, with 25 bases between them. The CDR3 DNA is TGCGCCAGCAGCCCTGGACAGAATCTTGATCTAGCGCGGCAGTTCTTC. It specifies CASSPGQNLDLARQFF.

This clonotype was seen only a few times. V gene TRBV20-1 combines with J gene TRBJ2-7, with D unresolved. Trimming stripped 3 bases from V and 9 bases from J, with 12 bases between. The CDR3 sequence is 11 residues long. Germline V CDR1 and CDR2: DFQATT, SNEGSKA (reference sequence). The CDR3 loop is CSASAGPRQYF. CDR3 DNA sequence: TGCAGTGCTAGTGCCGGACCAAGGCAGTACTTC.

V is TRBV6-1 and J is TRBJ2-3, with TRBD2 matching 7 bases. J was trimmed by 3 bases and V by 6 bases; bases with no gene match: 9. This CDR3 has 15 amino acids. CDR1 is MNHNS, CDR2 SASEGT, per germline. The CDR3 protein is CASRQPGGRTDTQYF. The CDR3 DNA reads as TGTGCCAGCAGGCAGCCGGGGGGAAGGACAGATACGCAGTATTTT.

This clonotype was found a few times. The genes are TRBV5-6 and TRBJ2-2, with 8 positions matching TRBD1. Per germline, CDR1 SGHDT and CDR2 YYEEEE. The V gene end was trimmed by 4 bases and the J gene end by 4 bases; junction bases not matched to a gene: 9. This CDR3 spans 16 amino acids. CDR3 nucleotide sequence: TGTGCCAGCAGCCCCTGGACAGGGCGACGCACCGGGGAGCTGTTTTTT. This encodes CASSPWTGRRTGELFF.

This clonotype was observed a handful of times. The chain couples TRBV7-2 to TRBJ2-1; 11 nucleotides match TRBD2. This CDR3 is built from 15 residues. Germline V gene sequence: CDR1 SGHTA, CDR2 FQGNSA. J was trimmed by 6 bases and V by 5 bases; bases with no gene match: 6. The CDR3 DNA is TGTGCCAGCAGCATCTATAGCGGGGGGGCCAATGAGCAGTTCTTC. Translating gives CASSIYSGGANEQFF.

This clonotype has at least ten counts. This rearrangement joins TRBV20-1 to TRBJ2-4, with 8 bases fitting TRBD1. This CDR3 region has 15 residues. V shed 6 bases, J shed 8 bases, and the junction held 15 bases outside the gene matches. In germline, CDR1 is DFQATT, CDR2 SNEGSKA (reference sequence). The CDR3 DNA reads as TGCAGTGCCGCCGACAGGGGACCCGGGGAGGACATTCAGTACTTC. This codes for CSAADRGPGEDIQYF.

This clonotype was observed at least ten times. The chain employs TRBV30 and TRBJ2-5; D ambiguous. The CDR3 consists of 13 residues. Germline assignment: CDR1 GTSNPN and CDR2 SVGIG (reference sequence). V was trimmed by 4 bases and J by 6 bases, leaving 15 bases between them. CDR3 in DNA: TGTGCCTGGATCCCCCATGGCCGGCAGACCCAGTACTTC. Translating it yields CAWIPHGRQTQYF.

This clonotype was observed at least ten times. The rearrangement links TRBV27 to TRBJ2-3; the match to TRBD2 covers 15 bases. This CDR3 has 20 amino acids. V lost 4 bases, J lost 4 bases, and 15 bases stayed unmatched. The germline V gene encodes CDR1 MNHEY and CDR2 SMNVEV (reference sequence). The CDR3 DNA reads TGTGCCAGCAGTTCCCAACTGGGACTAGCGGGAGGTTACTCGCCAGATACGCAGTATTTT. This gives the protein CASSSQLGLAGGYSPDTQYF.

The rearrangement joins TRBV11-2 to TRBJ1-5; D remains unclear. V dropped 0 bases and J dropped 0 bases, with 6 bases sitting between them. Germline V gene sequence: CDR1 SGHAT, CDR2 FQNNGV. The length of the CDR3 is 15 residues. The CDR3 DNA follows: TGTGCCAGCAGCTTAGAGCGGAGTAGCAATCAGCCCCAGCATTTT. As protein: CASSLERSSNQPQHF.

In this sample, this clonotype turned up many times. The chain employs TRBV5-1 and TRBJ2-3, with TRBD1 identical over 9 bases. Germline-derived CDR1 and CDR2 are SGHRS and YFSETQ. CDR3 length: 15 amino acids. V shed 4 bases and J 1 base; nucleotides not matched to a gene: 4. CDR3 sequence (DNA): TGCGCCAGCAGCGGCCGGGACAGGGGCACAGATACGCAGTATTTT. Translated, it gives CASSGRDRGTDTQYF. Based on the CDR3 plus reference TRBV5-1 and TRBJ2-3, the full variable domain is KAGVTQTPRYLIKTRGQQVTLSCSPISGHRSVSWYQQTPGQGLQFLFEYFSETQRNKGNFPGRFSGRQFSNSRSEMNVSTLELGDSALYLCASSGRDRGTDTQYFGPGTRLTVL.

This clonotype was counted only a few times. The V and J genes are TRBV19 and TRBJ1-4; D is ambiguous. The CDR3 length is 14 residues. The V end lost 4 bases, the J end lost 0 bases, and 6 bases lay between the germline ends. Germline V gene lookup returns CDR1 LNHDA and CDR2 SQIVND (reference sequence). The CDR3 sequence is CASSTPATNEKLFF. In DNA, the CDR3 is TGTGCCAGTAGTACCCCTGCAACTAATGAAAAACTGTTTTTT.